These 5 T cell receptor beta chains share one sample of origin, sequenced in a study of T cells in localized non-small cell lung cancer (TCRdb year 2020). Preparation of the library involved the immunoSEQ multiplex PCR assay. This is the immuneACCESS table as TCRdb keeps it, with only in-frame sequences that have V and J called. A part of the clones is gone; compared with another copy, unresolved V genes explain less than half, and the rest is unexplained. Within this sample are 50,000 to 75,000 clones, with approximately 90% of them counted one time only. Around 20% of the sample is held by the ten biggest clonotypes. The sequences come from peripheral blood, collected before any cancer treatment. The receptors were sampled from a man aged 35 to 70 with stage I squamous cell lung carcinoma.

V and J are TRBV7-2 and TRBJ2-1, with D possibly matching TRBD2 (6 bases). Per the germline V gene, CDR1 is SGHTA and CDR2 is FQGNSA. V lost 7 bases and J lost 7, with 20 bases in between. The CDR3 consists of 15 residues. The CDR3 here is CASTLSGRVGNEQFF. CDR3 nucleotides: TGTGCCAGCACCTTGTCCGGGAGAGTGGGTAATGAGCAGTTCTTC.

The chain carries TRBV7-3 and TRBJ1-2; D is possibly TRBD1 (5 bases). Between the trimmed V and J ends, which lost 8 bases and 4 bases, there was a span of 14 bases. Per the germline V gene, CDR1 is SGHTA and CDR2 is FQGTGA. This CDR3 comprises 13 residues. CDR3 in amino acids: CASSQDGTYGYTF. DNA of the CDR3: TGTGCCAGCTCACAGGACGGGACCTATGGCTACACCTTC.

In this sample, this clone turned up once. This chain joins TRBV2 and TRBJ1-4; TRBD1 is a possible D gene (5 bases). V lost 7 bases and J 4 bases, leaving 16 bases between the germline ends. CDR1 SNHLY and CDR2 FYNNEI come from the germline V gene. The CDR3 is 15 amino acids. This CDR3 is CASMGGTAGNEKLFF. For the CDR3, the DNA is TGTGCCAGCATGGGGGGAACCGCGGGTAATGAAAAACTGTTTTTT.

The chain joins TRBV6-5 to TRBJ1-1; maybe TRBD1 (6 bases). V was clipped by 2 bases and J by 4 bases, with 14 bases between them. Germline CDR1 MNHEY, CDR2 SVGAGI. This CDR3 comprises 15 residues. The CDR3 coding sequence is TGTGCCAGCAGTTACCTCCCCGAAGGGGGCACTGAAGCTTTCTTT. This translates into CASSYLPEGGTEAFF.

CDR3 DNA: TGTGCCAGCAGCCTGCGGGGAGGGTTAGGAGAAAAACTGTTTTTT. Translated, it gives CASSLRGGLGEKLFF. The chain uses TRBV5-4 and TRBJ1-4; D uncertain. V lost 4 bases, J lost 8 bases, and 18 bases lay in between. The CDR3 length is 15 residues. CDR1 SGHNT and CDR2 YYREEE come from the germline V gene (reference sequence).